The rows below give T cell receptor beta chains drawn from one sample of a study of cytomegalovirus exposure and HLA in healthy donors. Produced via immunoSEQ multiplex PCR; TCRdb's table is partial and in-frame only. The sample shows fewer than 200,000 clones, nearly 80% of them seen only once. The sequencing input was PBMCs. Source of these receptors: a female donor in good health and CMV-seronegative. The CDR3 runs from the conserved cysteine through the conserved F or W. D genes are given only for firm matches. Some rows have no size entry. The others give once, few or many, or a class for an expanded clone.

clone size	J gene	D gene	V gene	CDR3 DNA	CDR3 protein
.	TRBJ2-7	TRBD2	TRBV7-9	TGTGCCAGCAGCAAGACTAGCGGGAGGGCTGACTACGAGCAGTACTTC	CASSKTSGRADYEQYF
.	TRBJ1-5	TRBD1	TRBV6-6	TGTGCCAGCACAACCGGGACAGCGGTAGGTCAGCCCCAGCATTTT	CASTTGTAVGQPQHF
.	TRBJ1-6	.	TRBV2	TGTGCCAGCAGTGAATGGGGGCGGAGCTCCTATAATTCACCCCTCCACTTT	CASSEWGRSSYNSPLHF
few	TRBJ2-4	.	TRBV30	TGTGCCTGGAGCCGGGGAAAAAACATTCAGTACTTC	CAWSRGKNIQYF
.	TRBJ2-3	TRBD2	TRBV2	TGTGCCATTCGTGCAGCGGGAGAGAGGACAGATACGCAGTATTTT	CAIRAAGERTDTQYF
.	TRBJ1-3	.	TRBV5-1	TGCGCCAGCAGCTTGTTTCGGACAAGCAGCACCATATATTTT	CASSLFRTSSTIYF
.	TRBJ2-7	.	TRBV2	TGTGCCATGTCTCAGGGGCCCCTTAGCGGGTTCTCCTACGAGCAGTACTTC	CAMSQGPLSGFSYEQYF
.	TRBJ1-1	.	TRBV6-1	TGTGCCAGCAGCTATGACACCCCAAACACTGAAGCTTTCTTT	CASSYDTPNTEAFF
.	TRBJ2-1	TRBD2	TRBV28	TGTGCCAGCAGTTTATTGTCTAGCGGAAACAATGAGCAGTTCTTC	CASSLLSSGNNEQFF
.	TRBJ2-5	TRBD2	TRBV2	TGTGCCAGCCGTCCGAGCGGGGGGTACAGGGAGACCCAGTACTTC	CASRPSGGYRETQYF
.	TRBJ1-5	TRBD1	TRBV19	TGTGCCAGTACCACGTACAGGGGGTTACAGCCCCAGCATTTT	CASTTYRGLQPQHF
few	TRBJ2-1	TRBD2	TRBV28	TGTGCCAGCAGTTCAGCTAGCGGGGCCCAATACAATGAGCAGTTCTTC	CASSSASGAQYNEQFF
.	TRBJ1-1	TRBD1	TRBV2	TGTGCCAGCAGTCGGGACAGTCCTATGAACACTGAAGCTTTCTTT	CASSRDSPMNTEAFF
.	TRBJ1-2	.	TRBV14	TGTGCCAGCAGCCCCCTGACAGAGAGAGCTAACTATGGCTACACCTTC	CASSPLTERANYGYTF
.	TRBJ1-2	.	TRBV19	TGTGCCAGTAGTATAGGGCTCTCACCCTACTATGGCTACACCTTC	CASSIGLSPYYGYTF
.	TRBJ2-3	.	TRBV7-7	TGTGCTAGCAGCCCTGGTACTGCTAGCACAGATACGCAGTATTTT	CASSPGTASTDTQYF
once	TRBJ2-1	TRBD2	TRBV27	TGTGCCAGCATATTTGGACTAGCAGGCGAGCAGTTCTTC	CASIFGLAGEQFF
once	TRBJ2-5	TRBD2	TRBV29-1	TGCAGCGTTTCACTAGCGGGAGGGGGAGAGACCCAGTACTTC	CSVSLAGGGETQYF
.	TRBJ2-2	.	TRBV7-6	TGTGCCAGCAGCGGCTGGGCGGAGGCGTCCGGGGAGCTGTTTTTT	CASSGWAEASGELFF
.	TRBJ2-7	.	TRBV6-6	TGTGCCAGCAACCTAGGTCCCGGACTGAGCTCCTACGAGCAGTACTTC	CASNLGPGLSSYEQYF
.	TRBJ1-1	TRBD1	TRBV5-6	TGTGCCAGCAGCGCAGAGGGGCGGGACAGGGGTGAAGCTTTCTTT	CASSAEGRDRGEAFF
once	TRBJ2-7	TRBD1	TRBV27	TGTGCCAGCAGTTTATCGACAGGGAACGAGCAGTACTTC	CASSLSTGNEQYF
.	TRBJ2-6	.	TRBV2	TGTGCCAGCACCACAGGGACTGGGGCCAACGTCCTGACTTTC	CASTTGTGANVLTF
.	TRBJ1-2	TRBD1	TRBV28	TGTGCCAGCAGTTCCGGGACAGGGACCTATGGCTACACCTTC	CASSSGTGTYGYTF
.	TRBJ1-1	.	TRBV5-4	TGTGCCAGCAGCTTGGGACAGATGAACACTGAAGCTTTCTTT	CASSLGQMNTEAFF
.	TRBJ1-1	TRBD1	TRBV5-4	TGTGCCAGCAGCTTGGGGGACAGGGGGTATCAAGAAGCTTTCTTT	CASSLGDRGYQEAFF
.	TRBJ2-7	.	TRBV5-6	TGTGCCAGCAGCTTGGCCACACCTTCAGACGAGCAGTACTTC	CASSLATPSDEQYF
.	TRBJ1-5	.	TRBV9	TGTGCCAGCAGCGTAGGAGTGAACAATCAGCCCCAGCATTTT	CASSVGVNNQPQHF
few	TRBJ1-1	.	TRBV19	TGTGCCAGTAGTATAGGGGCAGGGAGGGGGATGAACACTGAAGCTTTCTTT	CASSIGAGRGMNTEAFF
few	TRBJ2-5	TRBD2	TRBV7-2	TGTGCCAGCAGCCCTGGACTAGTACAAGAGACCCAGTACTTC	CASSPGLVQETQYF
.	TRBJ2-5	.	TRBV5-5	TGTGCCAGCAGCTTTTTCGCCAGCCAAGAGACCCAGTACTTC	CASSFFASQETQYF
.	TRBJ2-7	TRBD1	TRBV13	TGTGCCAGCAGCCCCGGGACAGTCTACGAGCAGTACTTC	CASSPGTVYEQYF
.	TRBJ2-1	TRBD1	TRBV5-1	TGCGCCAGCAGCTCTGACAGGGGTGGTGAGCAGTTCTTC	CASSSDRGGEQFF
.	TRBJ2-2	TRBD2	TRBV2	TGTGCCAGCAGTGAAACTAGCGGGAACACCGGGGAGCTGTTTTTT	CASSETSGNTGELFF
.	TRBJ2-1	.	TRBV7-9	TGTGCCAGCAGCTTAGCGAGAATTGAACAGGGTGAGCAGTTCTTC	CASSLARIEQGEQFF
once	TRBJ2-1	.	TRBV4-2	TGTGCCAGCAGCCTCAACCCCAGTTCGAATGAGCAGTTCTTC	CASSLNPSSNEQFF
.	TRBJ2-1	TRBD2	TRBV27	TGTGCCAGCAGTCCCAGACTAGCGGGAGTAGTAAATGAGCAGTTCTTC	CASSPRLAGVVNEQFF
.	TRBJ2-2	TRBD2	TRBV11-3	TGTGCCAGCAGCACCCCGGGACTAGCGGGGCCCGGGGAGCTGTTTTTT	CASSTPGLAGPGELFF
.	TRBJ2-5	.	TRBV7-9	TGTGCCAGCAGCTTAGAGGTGGGGCGGGGTGACGGGACCCAGTACTTC	CASSLEVGRGDGTQYF
once	TRBJ1-6	.	TRBV5-4	TGTGCCAGCAGCCAAGGAGTCCCGCCTTCACCCCTCCACTTT	CASSQGVPPSPLHF
few	TRBJ2-1	TRBD2	TRBV11-2	TGTGCCAGCAGCCTCCTCTCAAGCGGGAGATTGAATGAGCAGTTCTTC	CASSLLSSGRLNEQFF
.	TRBJ2-7	TRBD2	TRBV28	TGTGCCAGCAGTTTTCAGACTAGCGGGAGCTACGAGCAGTACTTC	CASSFQTSGSYEQYF
.	TRBJ2-1	TRBD2	TRBV19	TGTGCCAGTAGTATAAGCGGGAGTCGGGAGCAGTTCTTC	CASSISGSREQFF
.	TRBJ2-1	TRBD1	TRBV5-4	TGTGCCAGCAGCATACAGGGGTCAGTCAATGAGCAGTTCTTC	CASSIQGSVNEQFF